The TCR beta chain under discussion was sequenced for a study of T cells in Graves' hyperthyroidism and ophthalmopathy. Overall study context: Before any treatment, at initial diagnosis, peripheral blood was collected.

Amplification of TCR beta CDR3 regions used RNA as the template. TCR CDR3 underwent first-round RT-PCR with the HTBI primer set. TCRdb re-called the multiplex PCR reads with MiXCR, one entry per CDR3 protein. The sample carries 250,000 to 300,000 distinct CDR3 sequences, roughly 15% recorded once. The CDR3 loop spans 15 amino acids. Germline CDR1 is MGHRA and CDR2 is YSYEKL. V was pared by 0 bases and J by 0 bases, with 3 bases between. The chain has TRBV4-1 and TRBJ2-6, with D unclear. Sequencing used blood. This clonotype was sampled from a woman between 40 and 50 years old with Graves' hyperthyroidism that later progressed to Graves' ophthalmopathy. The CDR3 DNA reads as TGCGCCAGCAGCCAAGATTTCTCTGGGGCCAACGTCCTGACTTTC. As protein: CASSQDFSGANVLTF.